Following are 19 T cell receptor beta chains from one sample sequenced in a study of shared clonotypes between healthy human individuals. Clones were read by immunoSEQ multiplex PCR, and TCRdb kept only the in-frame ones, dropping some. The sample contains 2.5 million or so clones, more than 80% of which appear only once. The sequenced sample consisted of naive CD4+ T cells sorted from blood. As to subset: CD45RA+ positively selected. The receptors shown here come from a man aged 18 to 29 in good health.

CDR3: CASSLDSGTPSDTQYF. The CDR3 bases are TGTGCCAGCAGTCTAGATAGCGGGACCCCCTCGGATACGCAGTATTTT. The genes are TRBV2 and TRBJ2-3; TRBD2 agrees at 8 bases. This CDR3 has 16 amino acids. V lost 5 bases and J lost 6; bases outside the gene matches: 13. Germline V lookup: CDR1 SNHLY, CDR2 FYNNEI.

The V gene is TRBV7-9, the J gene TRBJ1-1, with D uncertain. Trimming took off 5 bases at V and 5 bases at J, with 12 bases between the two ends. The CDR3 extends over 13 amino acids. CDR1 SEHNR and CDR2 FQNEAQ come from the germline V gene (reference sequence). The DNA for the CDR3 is TGTGCCAGCAGCCGAGTGGAGGGTACTGAAGCTTTCTTT. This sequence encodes CASSRVEGTEAFF.

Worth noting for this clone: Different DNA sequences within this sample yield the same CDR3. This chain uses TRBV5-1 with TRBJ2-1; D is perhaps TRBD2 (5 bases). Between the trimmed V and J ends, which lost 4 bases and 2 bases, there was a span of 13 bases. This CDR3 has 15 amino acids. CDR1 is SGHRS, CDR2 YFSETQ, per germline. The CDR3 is CASSPDGGPYNEQFF. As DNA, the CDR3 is TGCGCCAGCAGCCCCGACGGCGGGCCCTACAATGAGCAGTTCTTC. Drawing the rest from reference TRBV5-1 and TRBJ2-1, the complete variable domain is KAGVTQTPRYLIKTRGQQVTLSCSPISGHRSVSWYQQTPGQGLQFLFEYFSETQRNKGNFPGRFSGRQFSNSRSEMNVSTLELGDSALYLCASSPDGGPYNEQFFGPGTRLTVL.

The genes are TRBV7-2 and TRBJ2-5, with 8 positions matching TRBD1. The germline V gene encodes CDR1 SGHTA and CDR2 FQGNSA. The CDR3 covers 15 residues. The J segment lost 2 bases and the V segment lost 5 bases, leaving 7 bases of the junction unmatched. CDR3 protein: CASSAQGAGQETQYF. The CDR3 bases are TGTGCCAGCAGCGCGCAGGGGGCGGGTCAAGAGACCCAGTACTTC.

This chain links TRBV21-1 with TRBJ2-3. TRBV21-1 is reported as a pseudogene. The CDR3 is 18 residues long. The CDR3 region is CASSKVKGPGSAVNTQYF. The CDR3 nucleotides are TGTGCCAGCAGCAAAGTTAAGGGACCAGGGTCGGCCGTTAATACGCAGTATTTT.

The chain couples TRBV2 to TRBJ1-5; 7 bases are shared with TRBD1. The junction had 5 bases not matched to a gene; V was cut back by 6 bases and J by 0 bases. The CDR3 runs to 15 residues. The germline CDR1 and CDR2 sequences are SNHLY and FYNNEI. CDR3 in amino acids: CASRSQGVSNQPQHF. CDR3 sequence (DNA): TGTGCCAGCAGAAGTCAGGGGGTTAGCAATCAGCCCCAGCATTTT.

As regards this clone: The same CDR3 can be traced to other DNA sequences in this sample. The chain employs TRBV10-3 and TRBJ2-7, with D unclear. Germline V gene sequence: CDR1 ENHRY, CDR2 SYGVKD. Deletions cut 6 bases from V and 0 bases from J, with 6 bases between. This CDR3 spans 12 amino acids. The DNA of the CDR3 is TGTGCCATCAGCGACGGCTCCTACGAGCAGTACTTC. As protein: CAISDGSYEQYF.

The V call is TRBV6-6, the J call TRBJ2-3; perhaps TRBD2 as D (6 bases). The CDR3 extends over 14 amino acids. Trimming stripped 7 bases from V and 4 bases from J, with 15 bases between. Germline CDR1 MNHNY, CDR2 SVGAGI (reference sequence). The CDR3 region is CASIPPGGADTQYF. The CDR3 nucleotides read TGTGCCAGCATCCCCCCCGGGGGTGCAGATACGCAGTATTTT.

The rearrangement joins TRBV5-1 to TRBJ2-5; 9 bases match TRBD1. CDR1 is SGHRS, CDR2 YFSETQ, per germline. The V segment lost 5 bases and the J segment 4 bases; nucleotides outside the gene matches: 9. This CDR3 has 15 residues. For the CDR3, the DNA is TGCGCCAGCAGACGGACAGGGGTATTCGGAGAGACCCAGTACTTC. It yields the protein CASRRTGVFGETQYF.

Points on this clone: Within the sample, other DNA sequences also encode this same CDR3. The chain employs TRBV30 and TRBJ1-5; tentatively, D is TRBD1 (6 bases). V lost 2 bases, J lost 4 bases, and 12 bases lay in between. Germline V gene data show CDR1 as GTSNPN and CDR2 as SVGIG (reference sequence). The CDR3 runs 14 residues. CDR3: CAWSRGGANQPQHF. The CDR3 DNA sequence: TGTGCCTGGAGTCGGGGGGGCGCGAATCAGCCCCAGCATTTT.

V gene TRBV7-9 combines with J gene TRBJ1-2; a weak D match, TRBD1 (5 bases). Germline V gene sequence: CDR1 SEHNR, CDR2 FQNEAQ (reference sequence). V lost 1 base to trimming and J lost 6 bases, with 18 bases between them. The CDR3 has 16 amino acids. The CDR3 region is CASSLGGTEGFDGYTF. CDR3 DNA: TGTGCCAGCAGCTTAGGAGGGACCGAAGGGTTTGATGGCTACACCTTC.

The CDR3 loop reads CASSEPGQGKAFF. In DNA form, the CDR3 reads TGTGCCAGCAGCGAACCGGGACAGGGTAAAGCTTTCTTT. The rearrangement joins TRBV5-4 to TRBJ1-1; 9 positions agree with TRBD1. Germline V gives CDR1 SGHNT, CDR2 YYREEE (reference sequence). Trimming at V came to 4 bases and at J to 9 bases, leaving 7 bases not matched to a gene. The length of the CDR3 is 13 residues.

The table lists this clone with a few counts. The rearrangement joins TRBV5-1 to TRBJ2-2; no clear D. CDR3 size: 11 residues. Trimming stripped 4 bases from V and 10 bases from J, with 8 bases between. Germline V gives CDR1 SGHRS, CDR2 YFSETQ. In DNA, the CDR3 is TGCGCCAGCAGCCTCGGTGTGGAGCTGTTTTTT. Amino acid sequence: CASSLGVELFF.

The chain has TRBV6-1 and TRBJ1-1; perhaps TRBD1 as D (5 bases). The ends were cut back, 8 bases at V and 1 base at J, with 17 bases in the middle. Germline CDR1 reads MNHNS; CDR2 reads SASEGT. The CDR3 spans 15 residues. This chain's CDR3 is CASVRDQNSNTEAFF. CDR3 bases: TGTGCCAGCGTCCGGGACCAAAACTCGAACACTGAAGCTTTCTTT.

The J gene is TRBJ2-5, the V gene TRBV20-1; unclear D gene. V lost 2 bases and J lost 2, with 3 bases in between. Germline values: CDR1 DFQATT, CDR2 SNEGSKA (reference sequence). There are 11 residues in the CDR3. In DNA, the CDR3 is TGCAGTGCTAGACAGCAAGAGACCCAGTACTTC. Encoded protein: CSARQQETQYF.

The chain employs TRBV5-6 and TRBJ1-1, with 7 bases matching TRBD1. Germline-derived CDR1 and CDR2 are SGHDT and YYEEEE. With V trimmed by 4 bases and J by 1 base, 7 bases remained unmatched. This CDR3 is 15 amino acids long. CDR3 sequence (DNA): TGTGCCAGCAGCCCGTTGACAGGGAGGAACACTGAAGCTTTCTTT. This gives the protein CASSPLTGRNTEAFF.

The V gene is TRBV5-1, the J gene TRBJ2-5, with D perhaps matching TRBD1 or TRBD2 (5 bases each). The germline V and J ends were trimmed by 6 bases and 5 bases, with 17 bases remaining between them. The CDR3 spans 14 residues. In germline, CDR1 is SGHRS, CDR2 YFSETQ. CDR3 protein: CASNGAGPRETQYF. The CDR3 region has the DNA TGCGCCAGCAACGGGGCAGGGCCGAGGGAGACCCAGTACTTC.

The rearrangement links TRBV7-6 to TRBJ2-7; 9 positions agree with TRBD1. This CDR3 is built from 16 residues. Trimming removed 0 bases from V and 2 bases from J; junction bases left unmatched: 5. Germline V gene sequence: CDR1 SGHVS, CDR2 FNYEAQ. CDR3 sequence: CASSLAETGGPYEQYF. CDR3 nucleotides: TGTGCCAGCAGCTTAGCGGAGACAGGGGGACCCTACGAGCAGTACTTC.

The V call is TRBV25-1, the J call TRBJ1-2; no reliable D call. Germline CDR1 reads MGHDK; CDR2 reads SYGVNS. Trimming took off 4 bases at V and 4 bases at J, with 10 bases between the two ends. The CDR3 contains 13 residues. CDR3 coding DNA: TGTGCCAGCAGTGTCCGGGAGGGCTATGGCTACACCTTC. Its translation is CASSVREGYGYTF.